What follows are 5 T cell receptor beta chains derived from one specimen sequenced in a study of blood T cells in healthy people across ages. Using a J-beta primer mix together with a sample-barcoded 5' primer, a second PCR was run for about 6 to 11 cycles. TCRdb independently ran MiXCR on the 5' RACE reads; one entry per CDR3 protein. The sample lists under 2,000,000 distinct CDR3 sequences; around 48% were seen once. Specimen: blood. These receptors were obtained from a woman aged 40 to 55 in good health.

The V gene is TRBV19, the J gene TRBJ2-4; 11 bases match TRBD2. TRBJ2-5 matches the DNA end more closely, so the J call is doubtful. Germline V gene sequence: CDR1 LNHDA, CDR2 SQIVND (reference sequence). There are 16 residues in the CDR3. Here the CDR3 reads CASSKTSGALQETQYF. The CDR3 DNA reads TGTGCCAGTAGTAAGACTAGCGGGGCCCTCCAAGAGACCCAGTACTTC.

V gene TRBV5-1 combines with J gene TRBJ2-1, with 9 bases matching TRBD2. The CDR3 is made up of 15 amino acids. In germline, CDR1 is SGHRS, CDR2 YFSETQ. The junction had 12 bases not matched to a gene; V was cut back by 7 bases and J by 7 bases. In nucleotides, the CDR3 is TGCGCCAGCGGCGAGCGGGGGGACCGGGGAAATGAGCAGTTCTTC. Translating it yields CASGERGDRGNEQFF.

The chain combines TRBV6-1 with TRBJ1-2, with D uncertain. Looked up from germline, CDR1 is MNHNS and CDR2 is SASEGT. The V gene lost 3 bases and the J gene lost 7 bases, with 18 bases spanning the gap. The CDR3 covers 15 residues. CDR3: CASSDSWAGRPGYTF. The CDR3, as DNA: TGTGCCAGCAGTGATAGCTGGGCGGGGAGGCCTGGCTACACCTTC.

This clonotype has just a few counts. This chain links TRBV5-1 with TRBJ2-1, with D perhaps matching TRBD1 (6 bases). CDR3 length: 17 amino acids. Between the trimmed V and J ends, which lost 0 bases and 3 bases, there was a span of 16 bases. Per germline, CDR1 SGHRS and CDR2 YFSETQ. The CDR3 is CASSLAYREVGYNEQFF. CDR3 coding DNA: TGCGCCAGCAGCTTGGCATACAGGGAAGTCGGCTACAATGAGCAGTTCTTC.

The chain is built from TRBV6-1 and TRBJ1-1, with D possibly matching TRBD1 (5 bases). Trimming took 3 bases from V and 5 from J, leaving 13 bases between them. The CDR3 consists of 14 residues. Germline CDR1 is MNHNS and CDR2 is SASEGT. In DNA form, the CDR3 reads TGTGCCAGCAGTGAGGTAGACAGCAGGACTGAAGCTTTCTTT. It specifies CASSEVDSRTEAFF.